The clone carrying this TCR beta chain showed up many times. Its antigen is as yet unknown. These data originate in a study of T cells in Graves' hyperthyroidism and ophthalmopathy. TCR beta CDR3 regions were amplified from RNA transcripts. An initial round of RT-PCR targeting the TCR CDR3 relied on the HTBI primer set. One entry per CDR3 protein, called by TCRdb with MiXCR from the multiplex PCR reads. The data hold about 280,000 distinct CDR3 sequences, with under 30% observed a single time. This blood was taken when hyperthyroidism was first diagnosed, before any ophthalmopathy symptoms existed. PBMCs came from roughly 10 ml fresh peripheral blood. Whole-study results and caveats: A model using 13 V-J features told ophthalmopathy apart from stable hyperthyroidism. Most clonotypes that expanded in the thyroid above 0.001 also showed up in blood.

The sequenced sample consisted of blood. This TCR was sampled from a man in his forties with Graves' hyperthyroidism that later progressed to Graves' ophthalmopathy.

CDR3 residues: CATSPRKYEQYF. The CDR3 DNA reads TGTGCCACCTCTCCGAGGAAATACGAGCAGTACTTC. The chain employs TRBV19 and TRBJ2-7; D is unclear. V was cut by 10 bases and J by 4 bases, with 14 bases left in between. CDR1 is LNHDA, CDR2 SQIVND, per germline (reference sequence). CDR3 length: 12 amino acids.